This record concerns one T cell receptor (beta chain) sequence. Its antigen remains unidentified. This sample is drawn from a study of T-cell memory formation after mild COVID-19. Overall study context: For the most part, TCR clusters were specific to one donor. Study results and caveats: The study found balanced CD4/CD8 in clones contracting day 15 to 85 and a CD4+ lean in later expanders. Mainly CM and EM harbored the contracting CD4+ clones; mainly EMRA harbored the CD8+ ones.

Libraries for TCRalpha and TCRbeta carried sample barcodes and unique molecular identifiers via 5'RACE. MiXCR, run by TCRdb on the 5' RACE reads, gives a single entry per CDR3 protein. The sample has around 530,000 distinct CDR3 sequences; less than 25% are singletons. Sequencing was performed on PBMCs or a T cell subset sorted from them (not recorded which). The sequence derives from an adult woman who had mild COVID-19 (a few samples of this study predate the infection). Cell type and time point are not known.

CDR3 amino acids: CASSFDRRQPQHF. CDR3 DNA: TGTGCCAGCAGCTTCGACAGGCGCCAGCCCCAGCATTTT. The chain has TRBV6-2 or TRBV6-3 and TRBJ1-5, with D perhaps matching TRBD1 (6 bases). With 6 bases removed from V and 7 bases from J, the gap between germline ends came to 13 bases. The length of the CDR3 is 13 residues. Germline loops: CDR1 MNHEY, CDR2 SVGEGT.